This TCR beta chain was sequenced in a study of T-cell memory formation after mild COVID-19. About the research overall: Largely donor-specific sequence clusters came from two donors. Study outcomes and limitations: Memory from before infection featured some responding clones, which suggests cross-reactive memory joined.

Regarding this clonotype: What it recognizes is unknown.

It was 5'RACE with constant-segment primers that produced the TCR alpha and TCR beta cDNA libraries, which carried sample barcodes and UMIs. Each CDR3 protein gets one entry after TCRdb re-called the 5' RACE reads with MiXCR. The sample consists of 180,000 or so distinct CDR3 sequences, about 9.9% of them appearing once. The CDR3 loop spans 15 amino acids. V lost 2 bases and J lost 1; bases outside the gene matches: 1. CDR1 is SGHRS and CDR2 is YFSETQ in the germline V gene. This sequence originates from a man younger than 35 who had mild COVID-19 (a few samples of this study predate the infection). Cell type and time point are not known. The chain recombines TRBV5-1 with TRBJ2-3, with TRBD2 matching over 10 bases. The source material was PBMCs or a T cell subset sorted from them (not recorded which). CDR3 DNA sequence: TGCGCCAGCAGCTTCGGGACTAGCGGCACAGATACGCAGTATTTT. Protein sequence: CASSFGTSGTDTQYF.